Each of the 29 T cell receptor beta chains below was sequenced from the same sample in a study of shared clonotypes between healthy human individuals. Clones were read by immunoSEQ multiplex PCR, and TCRdb kept only the in-frame ones, dropping some. In the table there are some 2.3 million clones, approximately 93% of which are singletons. Sample: naive CD4+ T cells from PBMCs. Subset defined: CD45RA+ positively selected. The receptors were sampled from a man between 18 and 29 years old in good health. Some clones in this sample may be carry-over from other donors' samples.

The V and J genes are TRBV5-4 and TRBJ1-2; D gene uncertain. The CDR3 sequence is 14 residues long. Looked up from germline, CDR1 is SGHNT and CDR2 is YYREEE (reference sequence). V lost 3 bases to trimming and J lost 2 bases, with 11 bases between them. CDR3 residues: CASSSPPDNYGYTF. The DNA of the CDR3 is TGTGCCAGCAGCTCCCCCCCAGACAACTATGGCTACACCTTC.

The V gene is TRBV13, the J gene TRBJ2-7, with 9 bases that match TRBD2. The junction had 6 bases not matched to a gene; V was cut back by 6 bases and J by 3 bases. This CDR3 has 14 residues. The germline V gene has CDR1 PRHDT and CDR2 FYEKMQ (reference sequence). CDR3 amino acids: CASRISGRDYEQYF. DNA for the CDR3: TGTGCCAGCAGGATTAGCGGGAGAGACTACGAGCAGTACTTC.

The chain joins TRBV21-1 to TRBJ1-5; TRBD1, the table's D call, was not compared with the DNA. TRBV21-1 is a known pseudogene. CDR3 size: 13 residues. CDR3 DNA sequence: TGTGCCAAAGGGACAGTTAGCAATCAGCCCCAGCATTTT. Translating gives CAKGTVSNQPQHF.

V and J are TRBV29-1 and TRBJ1-4; 8 nucleotides match TRBD1. The CDR3 covers 13 residues. V shed 7 bases, J shed 2 bases, and the junction held 3 bases outside the gene matches. Germline V lookup: CDR1 SQVTM, CDR2 ANQGSEA. This chain's CDR3 is CSARTGTNEKLFF. DNA of the CDR3: TGCAGCGCCCGGACAGGGACTAATGAAAAACTGTTTTTT.

This clone has only one observation. This sequence joins TRBV29-1 and TRBJ1-4, with 10 bases aligning to TRBD1. CDR1 is SQVTM and CDR2 is ANQGSEA in the germline V gene. This CDR3 is 14 amino acids long. V shed 7 bases, J shed 3 bases, and the junction held 5 bases outside the gene matches. The DNA of the CDR3 is TGCAGCGCAAGGGACAGGGGACCTAATGAAAAACTGTTTTTT. Protein sequence: CSARDRGPNEKLFF.

The V gene is TRBV28, the J gene TRBJ2-4, with 7 bases matching TRBD1. The CDR3 runs to 14 residues. The germline V gene has CDR1 MDHEN and CDR2 SYDVKM. J lost 4 bases, V lost 11 bases, and 11 bases had no gene match. The CDR3 is CASTTGTDKNIQYF. The CDR3 nucleotides are TGTGCCTCAACCACCGGGACAGATAAAAACATTCAGTACTTC.

This clone was seen once. J is TRBJ2-1 and V is TRBV7-9; D possibly corresponds to TRBD2 (5 bases). Germline V CDR1 and CDR2: SEHNR, FQNEAQ (reference sequence). V lost 3 bases, J lost 7 bases, and 13 bases lay in between. This CDR3 region has 14 residues. CDR3 region: CASSFLLAANEQFF. The CDR3 region has the DNA TGTGCCAGCAGCTTTCTCCTAGCAGCTAATGAGCAGTTCTTC. The full variable domain, rest sourced from reference TRBV7-9 and TRBJ2-1, is DTGVSQNPRHKITKRGQNVTFRCDPISEHNRLYWYRQTLGQGPEFLTYFQNEAQLEKSRLLSDRFSAERPKGSFSTLEIQRTEQGDSAMYLCASSFLLAANEQFFGPGTRLTVL.

The chain couples TRBV28 to TRBJ2-5; the match to TRBD1 covers 10 bases. This CDR3 is built from 15 residues. CDR1 and CDR2 from the germline V gene are MDHEN and SYDVKM. The J segment lost 2 bases and the V segment lost 6 bases, leaving 6 bases of the junction unmatched. The CDR3 region has the DNA TGTGCCAGCAGCCCTGACAGGGGGCGACAAGAGACCCAGTACTTC. Its translation: CASSPDRGRQETQYF.

The V and J genes are TRBV7-8 and TRBJ2-7; possible D gene TRBD2, 7 bases. This CDR3 contains 15 residues. The germline gives CDR1 SGHVS, CDR2 FQNEAQ. The germline V and J ends were trimmed by 1 base and 4 bases, with 14 bases remaining between them. The CDR3 DNA follows: TGTGCCAGCAGCTTAGATGCCAGGGGAGGGTACGAGCAGTACTTC. It yields the protein CASSLDARGGYEQYF. Using reference TRBV7-8 and TRBJ2-7 for the parts outside the CDR3, the full variable domain is GAGVSQSPRYKVAKRGQDVALRCDPISGHVSLFWYQQALGQGPEFLTYFQNEAQLDKSGLPSDRFFAERPEGSVSTLKIQRTQQEDSAVYLCASSLDARGGYEQYFGPGTRLTVT.

CDR3 sequence (DNA): TGTGCAAGTCGCTTGGGAGTTTCGGGTCAGCCCCAGCATTTT. Its protein product is CASRLGVSGQPQHF. The V call is TRBV12-2, the J call TRBJ1-5. TRBV12-2 is an annotated pseudogene. The CDR3 totals 14 residues.

The rearrangement links TRBV19 to TRBJ1-2; the D is unclear. The CDR3 loop spans 14 amino acids. The germline CDR1 and CDR2 sequences are LNHDA and SQIVND (reference sequence). Between the trimmed V and J ends, which lost 6 bases and 0 bases, there was a span of 11 bases. The CDR3 reads CASRPAGTNYGYTF. In DNA, the CDR3 is TGTGCCAGTAGGCCCGCGGGAACTAACTATGGCTACACCTTC.

This sequence joins TRBV4-2 and TRBJ1-2; D is ambiguous. Trimming stripped 4 bases from V and 1 base from J, with 19 bases between. CDR1 is LGHNA and CDR2 is YNFKEQ in the germline V gene. The CDR3 covers 17 residues. The CDR3 spells CASSPSQSMRSNYGYTF. Here the CDR3 DNA reads TGTGCCAGCAGCCCCTCCCAATCCATGAGGAGTAACTATGGCTACACCTTC.

The chain recombines TRBV6-1 with TRBJ2-3; tentatively, D is TRBD2 (6 bases). V lost 3 bases and J 5 bases, leaving 15 bases between the germline ends. The CDR3 has 15 amino acids. CDR1 and CDR2 (germline): MNHNS, SASEGT. In nucleotides, the CDR3 is TGTGCCAGCAGTGAGAAGGACCCGGGGGTAGATACGCAGTATTTT. It encodes CASSEKDPGVDTQYF.

V and J are TRBV6-1 and TRBJ2-7, with 7 bases that match TRBD1. The V and J ends lost 7 bases and 7 bases, in that order; junction bases with no gene match: 10. From germline, CDR1 is MNHNS and CDR2 SASEGT. This CDR3 region has 13 residues. This CDR3 reads CASNPGQPREQYF. DNA of the CDR3: TGTGCCAGCAACCCGGGACAGCCTAGGGAGCAGTACTTC.

The rearrangement links TRBV9 to TRBJ2-6; no clear D. Trimming left V 3 bases short and J 0 bases short, with 13 bases between. Germline V gene data show CDR1 as SGDLS and CDR2 as YYNGEE. The CDR3 consists of 17 residues. The CDR3 loop reads CASSASPGRSGANVLTF. CDR3 coding DNA: TGTGCCAGCAGCGCCTCTCCCGGGCGCTCTGGGGCCAACGTCCTGACTTTC.

The count of this clone is one. This rearrangement joins TRBV18 to TRBJ1-1; TRBD1 aligns across 7 bases. This CDR3 is 15 amino acids long. After removal of 0 bases from V and 8 bases from J, the junction contained 9 bases not matched to a gene. Germline assignment: CDR1 KGHSH and CDR2 LQKENI. CDR3 in amino acids: CASSPPFDRVLEAFF. Written as DNA, the CDR3 is TGTGCCAGCTCACCACCTTTCGACAGGGTCCTCGAAGCTTTCTTT.

About this clone: The same CDR3 also results from other DNA sequences found in this sample. The V call is TRBV28, the J call TRBJ1-2, with 9 nucleotides matching TRBD1. J lost 0 bases, V lost 5 bases, and 4 bases had no gene match. Per germline, CDR1 MDHEN and CDR2 SYDVKM. The CDR3 runs 15 residues. The CDR3 DNA follows: TGTGCCAGCAGTCCCAGGACAGGGGCTAACTATGGCTACACCTTC. The encoded protein is CASSPRTGANYGYTF.

This sequence joins TRBV19 and TRBJ1-5, with D unresolved. Germline CDR1 is LNHDA and CDR2 is SQIVND (reference sequence). V lost 6 bases and J 2 bases, leaving 11 bases between the germline ends. CDR3 size: 14 residues. CDR3 nucleotides: TGTGCCAGTAGGGCAGGCGTTCGCAATCAGCCCCAGCATTTT. Its protein product is CASRAGVRNQPQHF.

The chain couples TRBV18 to TRBJ2-3; D perhaps matches TRBD2 (6 bases). Deletions cut 6 bases from V and 3 bases from J, with 16 bases between. The CDR3 covers 15 residues. Germline V lookup: CDR1 KGHSH, CDR2 LQKENI. In nucleotides, the CDR3 is TGTGCCAGCTCGCCCCGGGAGACCGGAACAGATACGCAGTATTTT. Translated, it gives CASSPRETGTDTQYF. Full variable domain (missing parts from reference TRBV18 and TRBJ2-3): NAGVMQNPRHLVRRRGQEARLRCSPMKGHSHVYWYRQLPEEGLKFMVYLQKENIIDESGMPKERFSAEFPKEGPSILRIQQVVRGDSAAYFCASSPRETGTDTQYFGPGTRLTVL.

This chain connects TRBV6-5 to TRBJ2-7, with D possibly matching TRBD2 (5 bases). Germline V gene data show CDR1 as MNHEY and CDR2 as SVGAGI. Trimming left V 5 bases short and J 11 bases short, with 22 bases between. The CDR3 loop spans 14 amino acids. Here the CDR3 DNA reads TGTGCCAGCAGTCCAGCTATTAGGAGGAGCCAAGAGTACTTC. It specifies CASSPAIRRSQEYF.

This chain joins TRBV25-1 and TRBJ2-1; 11 nucleotides agree with TRBD2. Germline loops: CDR1 MGHDK, CDR2 SYGVNS. V trimming: 6 bases; J trimming: 6 bases; junction bases outside the gene matches: 10. The CDR3 has 16 amino acids. The CDR3, as DNA: TGTGCCAGCAGCGAGATAGCGGGAGGGTCCCTCAATGAGCAGTTCTTC. As protein: CASSEIAGGSLNEQFF.

This rearrangement joins TRBV12-5 to TRBJ1-2, with D perhaps matching TRBD1 (5 bases). V gave up 7 bases and J gave up 0 bases, with 15 bases separating them. Per the germline V gene, CDR1 is LGHNT and CDR2 is FRNRAP. The CDR3 consists of 15 residues. CDR3 protein: CASAINLGANYGYTF. CDR3 coding DNA: TGTGCTAGTGCCATCAACCTGGGGGCTAACTATGGCTACACCTTC.

The J gene is TRBJ2-7, the V gene TRBV20-1; no clear D. From germline, CDR1 is DFQATT and CDR2 SNEGSKA (reference sequence). The CDR3 consists of 11 residues. Trimming cost V 3 bases and J 2 bases, with 5 bases left between them. In DNA, the CDR3 is TGCAGTGCTAGTGACACCTACGAGCAGTACTTC. Translating it yields CSASDTYEQYF.

This chain uses TRBV28 with TRBJ1-2; 9 bases align to TRBD1. Looked up from germline, CDR1 is MDHEN and CDR2 is SYDVKM. J gave up 2 bases and V 2 bases, and 6 bases lay outside the gene matches. This CDR3 is 16 amino acids long. The CDR3 DNA is TGTGCCAGCAGTTTAACCGGGACAGGGAGAAACTATGGCTACACCTTC. Translated, it gives CASSLTGTGRNYGYTF.

Only one count was recorded for this clone. V usage is TRBV29-1 and J usage is TRBJ2-5, with TRBD1 identical over 7 bases. CDR3 length equals 12 residues. V lost 4 bases to trimming and J lost 5 bases; unmatched junction nucleotides: 4. The germline CDR1 and CDR2 sequences are SQVTM and ANQGSEA. CDR3 bases: TGCAGCGTTGGACAGGGTAGTGAGACCCAGTACTTC. Translated, it gives CSVGQGSETQYF.

This clone occurred once. The genes are TRBV6-6 and TRBJ1-1; D unclear. Trimming took off 6 bases at V and 1 base at J, with 18 bases between the two ends. Per the germline V gene, CDR1 is MNHNY and CDR2 is SVGAGI (reference sequence). This CDR3 has 16 residues. The CDR3 nucleotides are TGTGCCAGCAGCCCTTCTGACCGCACGGGGAACACTGAAGCTTTCTTT. This codes for CASSPSDRTGNTEAFF.

The chain combines TRBV29-1 with TRBJ2-1, with 11 bases lining up with TRBD2. In germline, CDR1 is SQVTM, CDR2 ANQGSEA. V dropped 4 bases and J dropped 4; count of bases not matched to a gene: 9. This CDR3 has 16 residues. The CDR3 loop reads CSVGLAGGSGYNEQFF. The CDR3 DNA follows: TGCAGCGTTGGTCTAGCGGGAGGTTCGGGATACAATGAGCAGTTCTTC.

The chain joins TRBV7-2 to TRBJ2-3; D is undetermined. Deletions cut 5 bases from V and 3 bases from J, with 15 bases between. This CDR3 is 15 amino acids long. Germline CDR1 and CDR2: SGHTA and FQGNSA. The CDR3 nucleotides read TGTGCCAGCAGCCCACTCCCACAGATTACAGATACGCAGTATTTT. Translated: CASSPLPQITDTQYF.

J is TRBJ2-1 and V is TRBV6-4, with a tentative D call TRBD2 (6 bases). The CDR3 has 12 amino acids. Trimming took 2 bases from V and 14 from J, leaving 13 bases between them. CDR1 is MRHNA, CDR2 SNTAGT, per germline. The CDR3 DNA is TGTGCCAGCAGTGACAATTTGCTAGCGAAGTTCTTC. It is translated as CASSDNLLAKFF.